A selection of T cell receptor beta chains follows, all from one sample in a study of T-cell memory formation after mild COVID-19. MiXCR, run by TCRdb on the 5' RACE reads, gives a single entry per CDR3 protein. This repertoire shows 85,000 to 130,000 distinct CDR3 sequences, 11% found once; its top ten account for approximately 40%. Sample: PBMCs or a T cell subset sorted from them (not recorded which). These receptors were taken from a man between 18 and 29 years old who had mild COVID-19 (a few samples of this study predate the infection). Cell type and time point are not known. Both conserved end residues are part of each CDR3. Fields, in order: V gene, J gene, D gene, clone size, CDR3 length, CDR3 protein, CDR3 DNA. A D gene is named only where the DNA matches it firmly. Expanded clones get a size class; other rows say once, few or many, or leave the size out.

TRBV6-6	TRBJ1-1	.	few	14	CASSYQSWGSWAFF	TGTGCCAGCAGTTACCAGAGCTGGGGCAGTTGGGCTTTCTTT
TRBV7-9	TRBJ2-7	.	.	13	CASSGTRAYEQYF	TGTGCCAGCAGCGGGACAAGGGCCTACGAGCAGTACTTC
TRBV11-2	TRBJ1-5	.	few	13	CASSFEPGQPQHF	TGTGCCAGCAGCTTCGAACCCGGTCAGCCCCAGCATTTT
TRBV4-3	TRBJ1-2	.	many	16	CASSREQGEPRYGYTF	TGCGCCAGCAGCCGCGAACAGGGAGAACCTCGCTATGGCTACACCTTC
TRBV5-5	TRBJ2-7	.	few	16	CASSLRTGRMSYEQYF	TGTGCCAGCAGCTTGCGAACGGGACGGATGTCCTACGAGCAGTACTTC
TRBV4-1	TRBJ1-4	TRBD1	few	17	CASSHGIPGQINEKLFF	TGCGCCAGCAGCCACGGAATTCCGGGACAGATAAATGAAAAACTGTTTTTT
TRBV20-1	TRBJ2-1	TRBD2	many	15	CSARDLVRGGGEQFF	TGCAGTGCTAGAGATCTGGTGCGGGGGGGCGGTGAGCAGTTCTTC
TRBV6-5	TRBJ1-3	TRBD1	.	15	CASRRQGLFGNTIYF	TGTGCCAGCAGGCGACAGGGGTTATTTGGAAACACCATATATTTT
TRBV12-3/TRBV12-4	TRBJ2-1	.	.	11	CASSQTVEQFF	TGTGCCAGCAGTCAAACAGTCGAGCAGTTCTTC
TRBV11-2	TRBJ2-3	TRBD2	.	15	CASSTSGRSTDTQYF	TGTGCCAGCAGTACTAGCGGGCGCAGCACAGATACGCAGTATTTT
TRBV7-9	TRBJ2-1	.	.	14	CASSLGRIATEQFF	TGTGCCAGCAGCCTAGGACGGATCGCCACCGAGCAGTTCTTC
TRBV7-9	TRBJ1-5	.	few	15	CASSLGQNSNQPQHF	TGTGCCAGCAGCTTAGGACAAAATAGCAATCAGCCCCAGCATTTT
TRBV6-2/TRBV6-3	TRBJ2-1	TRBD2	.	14	CASSGTSGVNEQFF	TGTGCCAGCAGCGGGACTAGCGGGGTCAATGAGCAGTTCTTC
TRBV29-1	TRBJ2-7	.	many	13	CSVEGGLNYEQYF	TGCAGCGTAGAAGGGGGGCTTAACTACGAGCAGTACTTC
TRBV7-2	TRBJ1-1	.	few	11	CASSLLTEAFF	TGTGCCAGCAGCTTATTGACTGAAGCTTTCTTT
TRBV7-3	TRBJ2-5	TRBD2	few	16	CASSLVGAGGRETQYF	TGTGCCAGCAGCTTGGTAGGAGCGGGGGGGCGAGAGACCCAGTACTTC
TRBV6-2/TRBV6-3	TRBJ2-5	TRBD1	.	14	CASSRQGWGETQYF	TGTGCCAGCAGCAGACAGGGTTGGGGAGAGACCCAGTACTTC
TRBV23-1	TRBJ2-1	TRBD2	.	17	CASSQSYSAGGVNEQFF	TGCGCCAGCAGTCAATCTTACTCCGCGGGGGGTGTCAATGAGCAGTTCTTC
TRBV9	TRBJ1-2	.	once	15	CASSPDSASLYGYTF	TGTGCCAGCAGCCCCGACAGCGCCTCCCTCTATGGCTACACCTTC
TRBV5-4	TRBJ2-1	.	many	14	CASSFGPGVNEQFF	TGTGCCAGCAGCTTCGGCCCAGGGGTCAATGAGCAGTTCTTC
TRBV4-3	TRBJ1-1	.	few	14	CASSQEGGGTEAFF	TGCGCCAGCAGCCAAGAAGGGGGTGGCACTGAAGCTTTCTTT
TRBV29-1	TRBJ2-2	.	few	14	CSVEFLHNTGELFF	TGCAGCGTTGAATTTCTACACAACACCGGGGAGCTGTTTTTT
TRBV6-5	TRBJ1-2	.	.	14	CAAGAPTANYGYTF	TGTGCCGCCGGGGCCCCGACAGCTAACTATGGCTACACCTTC
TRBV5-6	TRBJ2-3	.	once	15	CASRGSLEGADTQYF	TGTGCCAGCAGGGGGTCACTAGAGGGAGCAGATACGCAGTATTTT
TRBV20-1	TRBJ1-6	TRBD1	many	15	CSARNTGTENSPLHF	TGCAGTGCTAGAAATACCGGGACAGAAAATTCACCCCTCCACTTT
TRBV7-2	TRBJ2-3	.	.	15	CASSLVFSSADTQYF	TGTGCCAGCAGCTTAGTCTTTTCATCTGCAGATACGCAGTATTTT
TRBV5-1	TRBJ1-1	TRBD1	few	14	CASSPGQGVSEAFF	TGCGCCAGCAGCCCGGGACAGGGGGTCTCTGAAGCTTTCTTT
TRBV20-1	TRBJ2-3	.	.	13	CSARDTSTDTQYF	TGCAGTGCTCGGGACACTAGCACAGATACGCAGTATTTT
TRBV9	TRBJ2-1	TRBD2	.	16	CASSANRGGSYNEQFF	TGTGCCAGCAGCGCCAACCGGGGGGGATCCTACAATGAGCAGTTCTTC
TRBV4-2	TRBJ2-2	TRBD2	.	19	CASRFGATSGGPGTGELFF	TGTGCCAGCAGGTTCGGGGCCACTAGCGGGGGGCCCGGCACCGGGGAGCTGTTTTTT